A single sample gave rise to the 15 T cell receptor beta chains below, sequenced in a study of blood T cells in healthy people across ages. Together with a sample-barcoded 5' primer, a J-beta primer mix was included in a second PCR lasting roughly 7 to 11 cycles. One entry per CDR3 protein results from TCRdb running MiXCR on the 5' RACE reads. The sample lists roughly 700,000 distinct CDR3 sequences; 20% to 25% were seen once. This sample also appeared in a second study, on T cells of mothers and their children.

The sample was blood. Receptors originate from a boy between 10 and 17 years old in good health.

This chain joins TRBV11-2 and TRBJ1-6, with TRBD1 matching 7 bases. V shed 1 base, J shed 10 bases, and the junction held 7 bases outside the gene matches. There are 15 residues in the CDR3. Germline V gene lookup returns CDR1 SGHAT and CDR2 FQNNGV. The CDR3 bases are TGTGCCAGCAGCTTAGTTAGTACAGGGGCCTCACCCCTCCACTTT. Residues: CASSLVSTGASPLHF.

The chain recombines TRBV10-2 with TRBJ2-3; no firm D call. This CDR3 has 12 residues. Germline values: CDR1 WSHSY, CDR2 SAAADI. V lost 3 bases, J lost 4 bases, and 5 bases lay in between. The chain's CDR3 is CASSEAADTQYF. The CDR3 DNA reads as TGCGCCAGCAGTGAAGCTGCAGATACGCAGTATTTT.

This sequence joins TRBV7-9 and TRBJ1-1; maybe TRBD1 (5 bases). V gave up 11 bases and J gave up 8 bases, with 15 bases separating them. The CDR3 length is 11 residues. Germline V gives CDR1 SEHNR, CDR2 FQNEAQ (reference sequence). The CDR3 DNA is TGTGCCCTAACAGGCTATTACGAAGCTTTCTTT. It codes for CALTGYYEAFF. The full variable domain, its missing parts supplied by reference TRBV7-9 and TRBJ1-1, is DTGVSQNPRHKITKRGQNVTFRCDPISEHNRLYWYRQTLGQGPEFLTYFQNEAQLEKSRLLSDRFSAERPKGSFSTLEIQRTEQGDSAMYLCALTGYYEAFFGQGTRLTVV.

The chain recombines TRBV20-1 with TRBJ2-1, with TRBD2 matching 11 bases. Unmatched junction bases numbered 9, after V lost 6 bases and J lost 5 bases. The germline V gene encodes CDR1 DFQATT and CDR2 SNEGSKA (reference sequence). There are 15 residues in the CDR3. The CDR3 loop reads CSAPGRLAGNNEQFF. The DNA for the CDR3 is TGCAGTGCGCCGGGTCGACTAGCGGGAAACAATGAGCAGTTCTTC.

This clonotype occurred a few times. The rearrangement joins TRBV4-2 to TRBJ2-5, with TRBD1 matching over 9 bases. Germline V CDR1 and CDR2: LGHNA, YNFKEQ. The CDR3 is 15 amino acids. V trimming: 4 bases; J trimming: 5 bases; junction bases outside the gene matches: 8. CDR3 DNA: TGTGCCAGCAGCCCCGGACAGGGGAGCGGCGAGACCCAGTACTTC. It specifies CASSPGQGSGETQYF.

This chain uses TRBV5-1 with TRBJ2-3; no clear D gene. The ends were cut back, 1 base at V and 2 bases at J, with 11 bases in the middle. Germline V gene sequence: CDR1 SGHRS, CDR2 YFSETQ. CDR3 length equals 15 residues. The CDR3 protein is CASSLNAEPTDTQYF. DNA of the CDR3: TGCGCCAGCAGCTTGAATGCGGAGCCCACAGATACGCAGTATTTT.

V is TRBV11-2 and J is TRBJ1-4; D not resolved. CDR1 is SGHAT and CDR2 is FQNNGV in the germline V gene. Between the trimmed V and J ends, which lost 5 bases and 6 bases, there was a span of 22 bases. CDR3 length: 17 residues. This chain's CDR3 is CASSPGPNLSGYEKLFF. CDR3 bases: TGTGCCAGCAGCCCCGGCCCCAATTTGTCGGGTTATGAAAAACTGTTTTTT.

As DNA, the CDR3 is TGTGCCAGCAGCACGCAGGGGGCCCAAGAGACCCAGTACTTC. Translating it yields CASSTQGAQETQYF. V is TRBV11-1 and J is TRBJ2-5; 8 positions match TRBD1. CDR1 and CDR2 from the germline V gene are SGHAT and FQDESV (reference sequence). Trimming cost V 5 bases and J 1 base; bases outside gene matches: 3. This CDR3 has 14 amino acids.

The gene calls are TRBV19 and TRBJ2-5, with 16 nucleotides matching TRBD2. The tail of the sequence fits TRBJ2-1 better, so the J call may be wrong. The CDR3 covers 17 residues. CDR1 is LNHDA, CDR2 SQIVND, per germline (reference sequence). The CDR3 DNA follows: TGTGCCAGTAGTATGGGGACTAGCGGGAGGGCCGTTGGTGAGCAGTTCTTC. Protein: CASSMGTSGRAVGEQFF.

The chain is built from TRBV4-2 and TRBJ2-5; 12 bases match TRBD2. The J call is doubtful: the DNA matches TRBJ2-7 better. Germline CDR1 and CDR2: LGHNA and YNFKEQ. The CDR3 is made up of 17 amino acids. The chain's CDR3 is CASSQDETSGGYNEQYF. In nucleotides, the CDR3 is TGTGCCAGCAGCCAAGACGAGACTAGCGGGGGTTACAACGAGCAGTACTTC.

V is TRBV4-1 and J is TRBJ2-5; 12 bases line up with TRBD2. Germline trimming cut 4 bases from V and 4 bases from J; bases unmatched to any gene: 7. Germline V lookup: CDR1 MGHRA, CDR2 YSYEKL. The CDR3 runs to 16 residues. DNA of the CDR3: TGCGCCAGCAGCCCTAAGCCTAGCGGGGGGGGAGAGACCCAGTACTTC. Its protein product is CASSPKPSGGGETQYF.

J is TRBJ1-1 and V is TRBV20-1; the D is unclear. V gave up 0 bases and J gave up 1 base, with 3 bases separating them. Germline values: CDR1 DFQATT, CDR2 SNEGSKA (reference sequence). CDR3 length: 12 residues. The CDR3, as DNA: TGCAGTGCTAGAGATTGGAACACTGAAGCTTTCTTT. Amino acids: CSARDWNTEAFF.

V gene TRBV20-1 combines with J gene TRBJ2-7, with D tentatively TRBD1 or TRBD2 (5 bases each). Per germline, CDR1 DFQATT and CDR2 SNEGSKA (reference sequence). This CDR3 spans 14 amino acids. V lost 3 bases to trimming and J lost 3 bases, with 15 bases between them. The DNA for the CDR3 is TGCAGTGCTAGCCTCGGGACCGCAGTCTACGAGCAGTACTTC. Its translation: CSASLGTAVYEQYF.

Details on this clonotype: The junction and the germline gene differ at one end; a read error may be behind it. J is TRBJ2-1 and V is TRBV7-3; no clear D. The CDR3 covers 14 residues. Germline V gives CDR1 SGHTA, CDR2 FQGTGA. CDR3 sequence (DNA): TGTGCCAGCAGTCCTCATGGGTCCTACAATGAGCTGTTCTTC. It encodes CASSPHGSYNELFF. Full variable domain (rest looked up from reference TRBV7-3 and TRBJ2-1): GAGVSQTPSNKVTEKGKYVELRCDPISGHTALYWYRQSLGQGPEFLIYFQGTGAADDSGLPNDRFFAVRPEGSVSTLKIQRTERGDSAVYLCASSPHGSYNELFFGPGTRLTVL.

The CDR3, as DNA: TGTGCCAGCAGCGTTAGGACTAGCGGAGATCACAATGAGCAGTTCTTC. Protein product: CASSVRTSGDHNEQFF. The V call is TRBV2, the J call TRBJ2-1, with 10 bases matching TRBD2. This CDR3 region has 16 residues. Trimming cost V 6 bases and J 5 bases; bases outside gene matches: 10. Germline V gene data show CDR1 as SNHLY and CDR2 as FYNNEI. Full variable domain (remainder filled in from reference TRBV2 and TRBJ2-1): EPEVTQTPSHQVTQMGQEVILRCVPISNHLYFYWYRQILGQKVEFLVSFYNNEISEKSEIFDDQFSVERPDGSNFTLKIRSTKLEDSAMYFCASSVRTSGDHNEQFFGPGTRLTVL.